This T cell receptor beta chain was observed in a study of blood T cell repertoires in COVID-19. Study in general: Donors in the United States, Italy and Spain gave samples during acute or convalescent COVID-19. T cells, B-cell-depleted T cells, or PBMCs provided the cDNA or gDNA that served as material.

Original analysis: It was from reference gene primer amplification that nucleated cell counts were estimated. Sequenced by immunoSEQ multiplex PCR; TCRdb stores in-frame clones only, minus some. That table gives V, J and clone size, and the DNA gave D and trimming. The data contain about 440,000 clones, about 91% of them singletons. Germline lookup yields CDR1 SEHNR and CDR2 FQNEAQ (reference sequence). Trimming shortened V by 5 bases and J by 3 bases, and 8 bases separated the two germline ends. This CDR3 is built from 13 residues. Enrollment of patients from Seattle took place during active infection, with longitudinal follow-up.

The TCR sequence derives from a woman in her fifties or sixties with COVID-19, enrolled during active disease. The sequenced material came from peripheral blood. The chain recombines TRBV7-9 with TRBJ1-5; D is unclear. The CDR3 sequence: CASSDQYNQPQHF. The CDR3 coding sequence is TGTGCCAGCAGCGATCAGTACAATCAGCCCCAGCATTTT.